The 29 T cell receptor beta chains in this list originate from one sample, sequenced in a study of blood T cell repertoires in COVID-19. Libraries were prepared by immunoSEQ multiplex PCR; TCRdb keeps only in-frame clonotypes and omits some of them. The sample has 350,000 to 500,000 clones, nearly 90% seen once. Specimen: PBMCs or T cells enriched from blood (not recorded which). These receptors came from a woman aged 18-29 years who had been exposed to COVID-19.

For the CDR3, the DNA is TGTGCCAGCAGTTTTTCCCTAGCGGGAGATCGCTACGAGCAGTACTTC. Amino acid sequence: CASSFSLAGDRYEQYF. V gene TRBV28 combines with J gene TRBJ2-7, with 10 positions matching TRBD2. Germline CDR1 reads MDHEN; CDR2 reads SYDVKM. The CDR3 has 16 amino acids. Trimming removed 3 bases from V and 3 bases from J; junction bases left unmatched: 8. The variable domain in full, with the rest retrieved from reference TRBV28 and TRBJ2-7, is DVKVTQSSRYLVKRTGEKVFLECVQDMDHENMFWYRQDPGLGLRLIYFSYDVKMKEKGDIPEGYSVSREKKERFSLILESASTNQTSMYLCASSFSLAGDRYEQYFGPGTRLTVT.

The chain has TRBV18 and TRBJ1-2, with 7 bases aligning to TRBD1. The CDR3 is made up of 14 amino acids. Unmatched junction bases numbered 5, after V lost 3 bases and J lost 4 bases. Germline lookup yields CDR1 KGHSH and CDR2 LQKENI. The CDR3 protein is CASSPNTGAYGYTF. The CDR3 region has the DNA TGTGCCAGCTCACCTAACACAGGGGCCTATGGCTACACCTTC.

The genes are TRBV5-6 and TRBJ2-1, with 10 bases that match TRBD2. This CDR3 comprises 17 residues. The junction had 9 bases not matched to a gene; V was cut back by 1 base and J by 5 bases. CDR1 is SGHDT and CDR2 is YYEEEE in the germline V gene. DNA for the CDR3: TGTGCCAGCAGCTTGCCTGGAGCGGGGGGGCATAACAATGAGCAGTTCTTC. It yields the protein CASSLPGAGGHNNEQFF.

The chain combines TRBV4-3 with TRBJ2-7; possibly TRBD1 for D (6 bases). The V gene lost 5 bases and the J gene lost 7 bases, with 21 bases spanning the gap. CDR1 is LGHNA, CDR2 YSLEER, per germline. The CDR3 is 15 residues long. CDR3 sequence reads: CASSFQAQGPTEQYF. CDR3 in DNA: TGCGCCAGCAGCTTTCAGGCCCAGGGGCCTACGGAGCAGTACTTC.

The sample holds one count of this clone. V is TRBV25-1 and J is TRBJ2-7; TRBD1 matches at 10 bases. The V and J ends lost 8 bases and 11 bases, in that order; junction bases with no gene match: 9. There are 12 residues in the CDR3. From germline, CDR1 is MGHDK and CDR2 SYGVNS. DNA for the CDR3: TGTGCCAGCGCCGGGACAGGGGACCCCGAGTACTTC. The encoded protein is CASAGTGDPEYF.

The chain joins TRBV9 to TRBJ1-2, with TRBD1 matching over 10 bases. The germline gives CDR1 SGDLS, CDR2 YYNGEE. This CDR3 has 15 residues. V was pared by 1 base and J by 7 bases, with 7 bases of the junction left unmatched. The CDR3 protein is CASSVPGQGGGGYTF. In DNA, the CDR3 is TGTGCCAGCAGCGTACCCGGACAGGGGGGCGGTGGCTACACCTTC. The variable domain in full, completed from reference TRBV9 and TRBJ1-2, reads DSGVTQTPKHLITATGQRVTLRCSPRSGDLSVYWYQQSLDQGLQFLIQYYNGEERAKGNILERFSAQQFPDLHSELNLSSLELGDSALYFCASSVPGQGGGGYTFGSGTRLTVV.

On this clone: Other DNA sequences in the same sample also yield this CDR3. The chain joins TRBV6-5 to TRBJ2-7, with a tentative D call TRBD1 (6 bases). CDR1 MNHEY and CDR2 SVGAGI come from the germline V gene. The CDR3 is made up of 14 amino acids. V gave up 2 bases and J gave up 2 bases, with 10 bases separating them. The DNA of the CDR3 is TGTGCCAGCAGTTACGGGCAGGGGCCCTACGAGCAGTACTTC. It specifies CASSYGQGPYEQYF.

V gene TRBV10-1 combines with J gene TRBJ2-1; D is undetermined. CDR3 length equals 16 residues. From germline, CDR1 is WNHNN and CDR2 SYGVQD (reference sequence). V lost 1 base, J lost 0 bases, and 10 bases lay in between. The CDR3 reads CASSELLPSSYNEQFF. CDR3 DNA: TGCGCCAGCAGTGAGTTACTACCGAGCTCCTACAATGAGCAGTTCTTC.

This clone was counted a few times. The rearrangement links TRBV7-2 to TRBJ1-3; 7 nucleotides agree with TRBD1. Germline CDR1 SGHTA, CDR2 FQGNSA. J lost 0 bases, V lost 4 bases, and 9 bases had no gene match. The CDR3 sequence is 17 residues long. The CDR3 DNA reads as TGTGCCAGCAGCTCTAGGGGGCGCGGTACCTCTGGAAACACCATATATTTT. Translated: CASSSRGRGTSGNTIYF.

This chain links TRBV7-9 with TRBJ2-5, with TRBD2 matching over 13 bases. The CDR3 covers 16 residues. The V gene end was trimmed by 4 bases and the J gene end by 5 bases; junction bases not matched to a gene: 7. Germline CDR1 is SEHNR and CDR2 is FQNEAQ (reference sequence). CDR3 sequence reads: CASSSGLAGIGETQYF. The CDR3 nucleotides are TGTGCCAGCAGCTCGGGACTAGCGGGAATTGGGGAGACCCAGTACTTC.

The chain links TRBV18 to TRBJ1-6; possible D gene TRBD1, 5 bases. Germline V gene sequence: CDR1 KGHSH, CDR2 LQKENI. CDR3 length: 16 residues. V was cut by 0 bases and J by 4 bases, with 10 bases left in between. The CDR3 is CASSPPTGTYNSPLHF. The CDR3, as DNA: TGTGCCAGCTCACCACCGACGGGGACTTATAATTCACCCCTCCACTTT.

This chain joins TRBV30 and TRBJ1-1, with D unclear. The germline V gene encodes CDR1 GTSNPN and CDR2 SVGIG (reference sequence). This CDR3 spans 15 amino acids. Trimming took 1 base from V and 0 from J, leaving 12 bases between them. The CDR3 loop is CAWSGRVTMNTEAFF. In DNA form, the CDR3 reads TGTGCCTGGAGTGGGAGGGTTACCATGAACACTGAAGCTTTCTTT.

The V call is TRBV7-6, the J call TRBJ1-4; tentative D call: TRBD1 (5 bases). Germline CDR1 is SGHVS and CDR2 is FNYEAQ. The CDR3 loop spans 17 amino acids. Trimming took 0 bases from V and 0 from J, leaving 11 bases between them. CDR3 protein: CASSLAQGLATNEKLFF. For the CDR3, the DNA is TGTGCCAGCAGCTTAGCGCAGGGACTCGCAACTAATGAAAAACTGTTTTTT.

The V call is TRBV27, the J call TRBJ1-1; D is possibly TRBD1 (6 bases). The CDR3 consists of 14 residues. Trimming left V 5 bases short and J 6 bases short, with 16 bases between. From germline, CDR1 is MNHEY and CDR2 SMNVEV (reference sequence). This CDR3 reads CASSTVTGRAEAFF. DNA of the CDR3: TGTGCCAGCAGTACCGTCACAGGGCGCGCTGAAGCTTTCTTT.

The chain carries TRBV5-6 and TRBJ2-2, with D possibly matching TRBD1 (6 bases). V lost 4 bases, J lost 3 bases, and 16 bases lay in between. The CDR3 consists of 16 residues. Germline V CDR1 and CDR2: SGHDT, YYEEEE. The CDR3 sequence is CASSRVDRWHTGELFF. CDR3 DNA sequence: TGTGCCAGCAGCCGCGTAGACAGGTGGCACACCGGGGAGCTGTTTTTT. Full variable domain (missing parts from reference TRBV5-6 and TRBJ2-2): DAGVTQSPTHLIKTRGQQVTLRCSPKSGHDTVSWYQQALGQGPQFIFQYYEEEERQRGNFPDRFSGHQFPNYSSELNVNALLLGDSALYLCASSRVDRWHTGELFFGEGSRLTVL.

The rearrangement uses TRBV5-1 and TRBJ2-3; the match to TRBD1 covers 7 bases. Germline V gene data show CDR1 as SGHRS and CDR2 as YFSETQ. CDR3 length: 11 residues. The ends lost 6 bases at V and 6 bases at J; junction bases unmatched: 1. The CDR3 sequence: CASIRGDTQYF. CDR3 nucleotides: TGCGCCAGCATCAGGGGGGATACGCAGTATTTT.

The V call is TRBV12-3 or TRBV12-4, the J call TRBJ1-1; weak D call: TRBD1 (5 bases). CDR3 length: 12 residues. Trimming shortened V by 1 base and J by 11 bases, and 11 bases separated the two germline ends. For the CDR3, the DNA is TGTGCCAGCAGTTTAGGCGCAGGGTATGCTTTCTTT. Residues: CASSLGAGYAFF.

The chain links TRBV20-1 to TRBJ1-2, with TRBD1 matching over 11 bases. In germline, CDR1 is DFQATT, CDR2 SNEGSKA (reference sequence). Trimming at V came to 3 bases and at J to 5 bases, leaving 5 bases not matched to a gene. The length of the CDR3 is 14 residues. CDR3 DNA sequence: TGCAGTGCTAGTTACCGGGACAGGGGGTATGGCTACACCTTC. Protein sequence: CSASYRDRGYGYTF.

This rearrangement joins TRBV23-1 to TRBJ2-1, with 14 positions matching TRBD2. TRBV23-1 is an ORF, with its function uncertain. This CDR3 comprises 15 residues. Germline trimming cut 3 bases from V and 9 bases from J; bases unmatched to any gene: 4. The CDR3, as DNA: TGCGCCAGCAGTCATAGGACTAGCGGGAGGAGTGAGCAGTTCTTC. This encodes CASSHRTSGRSEQFF.

V is TRBV29-1 and J is TRBJ2-7, with TRBD2 identical over 7 bases. This CDR3 is 14 amino acids long. Germline CDR1 and CDR2: SQVTM and ANQGSEA. The ends lost 4 bases at V and 1 base at J; junction bases unmatched: 7. CDR3 coding DNA: TGCAGCGTTGGTCAAGGGGAGGGTTCCTACGAGCAGTACTTC. Translating it yields CSVGQGEGSYEQYF.

This chain connects TRBV28 to TRBJ1-5; 7 bases fit TRBD1. The CDR3 is made up of 15 amino acids. V was pared by 2 bases and J by 7 bases, with 8 bases of the junction left unmatched. In germline, CDR1 is MDHEN, CDR2 SYDVKM. CDR3 sequence: CASSLGQASGQPQHF. The CDR3 nucleotides read TGTGCCAGCAGTTTAGGACAGGCCTCAGGGCAGCCCCAGCATTTT.

This clone was detected only a few times. The CDR3 is CASSSGHLGTQYF. DNA of the CDR3: TGTGCCAGCAGCTCGGGACACCTGGGGACCCAGTACTTC. The gene calls are TRBV7-2 and TRBJ2-5; D is possibly TRBD1 (6 bases). Trimming shortened V by 4 bases and J by 7 bases, and 13 bases separated the two germline ends. The germline CDR1 and CDR2 sequences are SGHTA and FQGNSA. The CDR3 is made up of 13 amino acids.

As to this clone: This could be a read error, since a much larger clone is one nucleotide away. The chain joins TRBV6-5 to TRBJ2-2; D ambiguous. CDR1 and CDR2 (germline): MNHEY, SVGAGI. Trimming pared 6 bases from V and 4 bases from J, leaving 6 bases between. This CDR3 has 12 residues. CDR3 coding DNA: TGTGCCAGCAGAGGCGGCACCGGGGAGCTGTTTTTT. Translating gives CASRGGTGELFF.

This chain links TRBV7-2 with TRBJ1-5; TRBD1 agrees at 7 bases. The CDR3 runs to 15 residues. Looked up from germline, CDR1 is SGHTA and CDR2 is FQGNSA. V shed 5 bases, J shed 3 bases, and the junction held 7 bases outside the gene matches. CDR3 nucleotide sequence: TGTGCCAGCAGCCCGCAGGGGGTTATCAATCAGCCCCAGCATTTT. Amino acid sequence: CASSPQGVINQPQHF.

The chain uses TRBV14 and TRBJ2-7, with 7 bases lining up with TRBD1. The CDR3 loop spans 14 amino acids. Per the germline V gene, CDR1 is SGHDN and CDR2 is FVKESK. V was clipped by 8 bases and J by 3 bases; unmatched bases: 10. In DNA, the CDR3 is TGTGCCAGCCCATCCGGGACAGTCGTCTACGAGCAGTACTTC. Translation: CASPSGTVVYEQYF.

The chain has TRBV19 and TRBJ1-5; TRBD1 matches 9 bases. With 6 bases clipped from V and 5 bases from J, the junction kept 8 bases outside the gene matches. The length of the CDR3 is 15 residues. CDR1 LNHDA and CDR2 SQIVND come from the germline V gene (reference sequence). This chain's CDR3 is CASSRDRALDQPQHF. The CDR3 nucleotides are TGTGCCAGTAGCCGGGACAGGGCATTGGATCAGCCCCAGCATTTT.

The J gene is TRBJ1-4, the V gene TRBV25-1; D is uncertain. CDR1 and CDR2 from the germline V gene are MGHDK and SYGVNS. Trimming removed 1 base from V and 8 bases from J, with 5 bases in between. The CDR3 loop spans 12 amino acids. The CDR3 protein is CASSESPEKLFF. In DNA, the CDR3 is TGTGCCAGCAGTGAATCTCCGGAAAAACTGTTTTTT.

The chain links TRBV28 to TRBJ1-2; 7 nucleotides line up with TRBD1. Per germline, CDR1 MDHEN and CDR2 SYDVKM. V was pared by 6 bases and J by 8 bases, with 9 bases of the junction left unmatched. The CDR3 consists of 13 residues. CDR3 nucleotides: TGTGCCAGCAGACCCGCAGGGGGGAGAGGCTACACCTTC. Amino acids: CASRPAGGRGYTF.

In nucleotides, the CDR3 is TGTGCCAGCAGCCCCGGGACAGGGGGCATGAACACTGAAGCTTTCTTT. Translation: CASSPGTGGMNTEAFF. The rearrangement joins TRBV6-6 to TRBJ1-1; TRBD1 aligns across 12 bases. J was trimmed by 0 bases and V by 6 bases; bases with no gene match: 5. Germline loops: CDR1 MNHNY, CDR2 SVGAGI (reference sequence). CDR3 length equals 16 residues.